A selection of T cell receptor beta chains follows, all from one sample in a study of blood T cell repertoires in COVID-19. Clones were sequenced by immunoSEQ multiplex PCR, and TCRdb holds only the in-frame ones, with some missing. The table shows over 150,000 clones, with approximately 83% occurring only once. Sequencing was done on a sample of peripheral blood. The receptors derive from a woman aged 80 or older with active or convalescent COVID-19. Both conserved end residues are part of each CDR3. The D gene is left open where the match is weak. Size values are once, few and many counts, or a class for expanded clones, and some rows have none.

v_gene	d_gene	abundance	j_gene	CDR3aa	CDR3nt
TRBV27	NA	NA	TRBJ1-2	CASSLSGLSYYGYTF	TGTGCCAGCAGTTTATCGGGGCTTAGCTACTATGGCTACACCTTC
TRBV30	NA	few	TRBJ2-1	CAWKPLGRGRDEQFF	TGTGCCTGGAAACCGCTTGGGCGGGGTCGCGATGAGCAGTTCTTC
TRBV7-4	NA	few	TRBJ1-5	CASSRTVNFGDQPQHF	TGTGCCAGCAGTCGGACAGTCAACTTCGGCGATCAGCCCCAGCATTTT
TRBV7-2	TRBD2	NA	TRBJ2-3	CASSLGLAGFTDTQYF	TGTGCCAGCAGCTTAGGACTAGCGGGGTTCACAGATACGCAGTATTTT
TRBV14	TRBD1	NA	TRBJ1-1	CASSQAGGAFF	TGTGCCAGCAGCCAGGCAGGGGGAGCTTTCTTT
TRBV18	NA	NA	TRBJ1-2	CASSPQEGANYGYTF	TGTGCCAGCTCACCACAGGAAGGAGCAAACTATGGCTACACCTTC
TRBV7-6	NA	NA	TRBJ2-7	CASSFKGEATYSYEQYF	TGTGCCAGCAGCTTTAAAGGGGAAGCCACCTACTCCTACGAGCAGTACTTC
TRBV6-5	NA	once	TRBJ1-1	CASKRGPKMNTEAFF	TGTGCCAGCAAGCGGGGGCCCAAAATGAACACTGAAGCTTTCTTT
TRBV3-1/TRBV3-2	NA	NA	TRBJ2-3	CASSSLGRWRTQYF	TGTGCCAGCAGCTCCCTCGGCCGTTGGAGAACGCAGTATTTT
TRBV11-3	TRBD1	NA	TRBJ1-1	CASSQIGDRGEAFF	TGTGCCAGCAGCCAGATAGGGGACAGGGGTGAAGCTTTCTTT
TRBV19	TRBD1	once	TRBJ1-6	CASSIELGQGDLPVHF	TGTGCCAGTAGTATAGAACTGGGACAGGGGGACCTGCCAGTCCACTTT
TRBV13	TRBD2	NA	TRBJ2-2	CASSLRTSGGANTGELFF	TGTGCCAGCAGCTTAAGGACTAGCGGGGGGGCGAACACCGGGGAGCTGTTTTTT
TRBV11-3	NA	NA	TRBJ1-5	CASSSGGQGNQPQHF	TGTGCCAGCAGCTCGGGGGGGCAAGGCAATCAGCCCCAGCATTTT
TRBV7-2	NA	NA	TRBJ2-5	CASSLAGGPRETQYF	TGTGCCAGCAGCTTAGCGGGGGGGCCTCGCGAGACCCAGTACTTC
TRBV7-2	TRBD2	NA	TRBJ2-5	CASSLERGGKTQYF	TGTGCCAGCAGCTTAGAGCGGGGGGGCAAGACCCAGTACTTC
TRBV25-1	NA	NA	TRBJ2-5	CASSGGAGTQETQYF	TGTGCCAGCAGTGGTGGGGCAGGGACTCAAGAGACCCAGTACTTC
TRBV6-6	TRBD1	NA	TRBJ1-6	CASSPRTGGGSPLHF	TGTGCCAGCAGTCCCCGGACAGGGGGAGGTTCACCCCTCCACTTT
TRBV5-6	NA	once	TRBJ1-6	CASSLADRFSYNSPLHF	TGTGCCAGCAGCTTGGCCGACAGGTTTTCCTATAATTCACCCCTCCACTTT
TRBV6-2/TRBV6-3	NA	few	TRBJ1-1	CASSGGLLNTEAFF	TGTGCCAGCAGTGGGGGCCTCCTGAACACTGAAGCTTTCTTT
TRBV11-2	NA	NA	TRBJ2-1	CASSPGTYSSYNEQFF	TGTGCCAGCAGCCCGGGGACTTACAGCTCCTACAATGAGCAGTTCTTC
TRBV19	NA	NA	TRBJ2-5	CASSVGLLGETQYF	TGTGCCAGTAGTGTGGGACTCCTGGGAGAGACCCAGTACTTC
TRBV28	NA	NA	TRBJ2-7	CASSLLVDRYAGIKPYEQYF	TGTGCCAGCAGTTTATTGGTGGACAGATATGCGGGTATAAAACCCTACGAGCAGTACTTC
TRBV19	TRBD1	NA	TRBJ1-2	CASSDGTARRTYGYTF	TGTGCCAGTAGTGATGGGACAGCCAGGAGAACTTATGGCTACACCTTC
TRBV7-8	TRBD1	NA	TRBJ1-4	CASSQGVREKLFF	TGTGCCAGCAGCCAGGGGGTCCGTGAAAAACTGTTTTTT
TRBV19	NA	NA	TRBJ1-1	CASSPQGGRMNTEAFF	TGTGCCAGTAGTCCCCAGGGCGGTCGAATGAACACTGAAGCTTTCTTT
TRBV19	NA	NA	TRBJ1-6	CASSSVGGLSNSPLHF	TGTGCCAGTAGCTCCGTAGGGGGTCTTAGCAATTCACCCCTCCACTTT
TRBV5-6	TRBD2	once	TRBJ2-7	CASSASGGGEQYF	TGTGCCAGCAGCGCATCGGGAGGAGGGGAGCAGTACTTC
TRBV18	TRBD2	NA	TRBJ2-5	CASSSRTSTQETQYF	TGTGCCAGCTCATCCCGGACTAGCACCCAAGAGACCCAGTACTTC
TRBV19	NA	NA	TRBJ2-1	CASSIEKSTAYNEQFF	TGTGCCAGTAGTATAGAAAAGTCCACAGCCTACAATGAGCAGTTCTTC
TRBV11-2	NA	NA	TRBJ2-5	CASSLIGGTGETQYF	TGTGCCAGCAGCTTGATTGGCGGGACTGGAGAGACCCAGTACTTC
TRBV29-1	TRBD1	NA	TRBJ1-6	CSVGGQGSPLHF	TGCAGCGTTGGGGGACAGGGTTCACCCCTCCACTTT
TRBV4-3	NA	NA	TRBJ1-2	CASSQGYQQAIYGYTF	TGCGCCAGCAGCCAAGGATATCAACAGGCGATCTATGGCTACACCTTC
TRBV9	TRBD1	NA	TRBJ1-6	CASSVTGGAGNNSPLHF	TGTGCCAGCAGCGTTACAGGGGGCGCGGGAAATAATTCACCCCTCCACTTT
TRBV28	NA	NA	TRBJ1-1	CASSFGWGGLEAFF	TGTGCCAGCAGTTTCGGTTGGGGGGGCCTTGAAGCTTTCTTT
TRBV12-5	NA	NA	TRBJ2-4	CASGTQGNIQYF	TGTGCTAGTGGTACCCAGGGAAACATTCAGTACTTC
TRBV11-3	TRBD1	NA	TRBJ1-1	CASSSRGGGSTEAFF	TGTGCCAGCAGCTCCCGAGGGGGCGGAAGCACTGAAGCTTTCTTT
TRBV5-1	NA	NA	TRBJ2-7	CASSSRDTAYEQYF	TGCGCCAGCAGCTCCCGGGACACCGCCTACGAGCAGTACTTC
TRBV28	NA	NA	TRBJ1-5	CASSPGGGPQPQHF	TGTGCCAGCAGTCCCGGCGGAGGTCCCCAGCCCCAGCATTTT
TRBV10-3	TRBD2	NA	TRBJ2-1	CAISDSRGVDTNEQFF	TGTGCCATCAGTGATTCCCGGGGGGTAGACACCAATGAGCAGTTCTTC
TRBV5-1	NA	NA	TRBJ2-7	CASSPTPQQGGYEQYF	TGCGCCAGCAGCCCAACACCCCAGCAGGGCGGTTACGAGCAGTACTTC
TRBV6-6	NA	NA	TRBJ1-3	CASSFQGGTGNTIYF	TGTGCCAGCAGTTTCCAGGGTGGAACTGGAAACACCATATATTTT
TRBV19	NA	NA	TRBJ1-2	CASNAGNYGYTF	TGTGCCAGTAATGCGGGTAACTATGGCTACACCTTC